This T cell receptor beta chain appears in the sequencing data of a study of cytomegalovirus exposure and HLA in healthy donors. V lost 4 bases to trimming and J lost 7 bases, with 13 bases between them. The germline V gene encodes CDR1 SGHNT and CDR2 YENEEA. The CDR3 has 13 amino acids. The study ran its PCR with 60 Vbeta and 13 Jbeta primers. Data came from immunoSEQ multiplex PCR; TCRdb stores just in-frame clones and leaves some out. This table holds around 300,000 clones, roughly 86% found once. The sequence was obtained from a woman in her thirties or forties in good health and CMV-seropositive. Sequencing was carried out using PBMCs. The rearrangement links TRBV11-3 to TRBJ2-5; TRBD2 might be the D (6 bases). The CDR3 nucleotides are TGTGCCAGCAGCTCAGGGACCGGGGGGACCCAGTACTTC. Translation: CASSSGTGGTQYF.